The 27 T cell receptor beta chains in this list originate from one sample, sequenced in a study of shared clonotypes between healthy human individuals. The protocol was immunoSEQ multiplex PCR, while the TCRdb copy is restricted to in-frame clones and leaves out a portion. The data contain some 2,100,000 clones, 90% to 96% of them seen just once; the ten biggest clones take up about 0.13%. Sequenced input: naive CD4+ T cells sorted from blood. Subset in this sample: CD45RA+ positively selected. Every receptor here comes from a man younger than 35 in good health.

The chain carries TRBV7-2 and TRBJ2-7; no firm D call. The V end was cut by 2 bases, the J end by 1 base, with 9 bases between. Germline V lookup: CDR1 SGHTA, CDR2 FQGNSA. This CDR3 comprises 14 residues. The CDR3 DNA reads TGTGCCAGCAGCTTACGGGCACTTTCCTACGAGCAGTACTTC. This codes for CASSLRALSYEQYF.

Comment on this clone: This specimen includes other DNA sequences encoding the same CDR3. The chain joins TRBV5-1 to TRBJ2-7; no firm D call. Trimming took off 0 bases at V and 2 bases at J, with 9 bases between the two ends. The CDR3 is 14 residues long. CDR1 and CDR2 (germline): SGHRS, YFSETQ. In DNA, the CDR3 is TGCGCCAGCAGCTTGGAGGGTCTTGCCTACGAGCAGTACTTC. This codes for CASSLEGLAYEQYF.

The table lists this clone with a count of one. A read error may produce the germline difference seen at one junction end. The chain recombines TRBV6-5 with TRBJ2-3; the match to TRBD1 covers 8 bases. The germline CDR1 and CDR2 sequences are MNHEY and SVGAGI. The CDR3 runs 14 residues. The CDR3 loop reads CATKAGTGTDTQYF. In DNA form, the CDR3 reads TGTGCCACGAAGGCCGGGACAGGCACCGATACGCAGTATTTT.

This chain joins TRBV29-1 and TRBJ2-1, with 7 bases identical to TRBD2. The CDR3 spans 12 residues. V gave up 5 bases and J gave up 3 bases; unmatched junction bases: 1. The germline V gene encodes CDR1 SQVTM and CDR2 ANQGSEA. Here the CDR3 reads CSVSGNYNEQFF. The CDR3 DNA is TGCAGCGTTAGCGGGAACTACAATGAGCAGTTCTTC.

The chain carries TRBV7-8 and TRBJ2-7; 12 bases line up with TRBD2. V lost 5 bases, J lost 3 bases, and 8 bases stayed unmatched. Germline V CDR1 and CDR2: SGHVS, FQNEAQ. The CDR3 spans 16 residues. The DNA for the CDR3 is TGTGCCAGCAGCGCTTCGACTAGCGGGAGTGGCTACGAGCAGTACTTC. Protein product: CASSASTSGSGYEQYF.

The V gene is TRBV5-1, the J gene TRBJ1-1; D is unresolved. Germline CDR1 SGHRS, CDR2 YFSETQ. This CDR3 spans 14 amino acids. Trimming shortened V by 3 bases and J by 0 bases, and 9 bases separated the two germline ends. CDR3 sequence (DNA): TGCGCCAGCAGCTCCGGGAATGTGAACACTGAAGCTTTCTTT. This codes for CASSSGNVNTEAFF.

The chain recombines TRBV7-2 with TRBJ2-3; the D gene is possibly TRBD2 (5 bases). The CDR3 is 15 amino acids. V was trimmed by 4 bases and J by 2 bases, leaving 13 bases between them. Per the germline V gene, CDR1 is SGHTA and CDR2 is FQGNSA. CDR3 sequence: CASSSLGFLTDTQYF. CDR3 DNA: TGTGCCAGCAGCTCACTAGGGTTCCTCACAGATACGCAGTATTTT.

J is TRBJ1-3 and V is TRBV25-1; TRBD1 matches at 10 bases. Germline CDR1 MGHDK, CDR2 SYGVNS. This CDR3 is built from 15 residues. V shed 4 bases and J 2 bases; nucleotides not matched to a gene: 2. Here the CDR3 reads CASSAGQGAGNTIYF. The CDR3 nucleotides read TGTGCCAGCAGTGCTGGACAGGGGGCTGGAAACACCATATATTTT.

The gene calls are TRBV6-6 and TRBJ2-3; the D gene is possibly TRBD1 (6 bases). Looked up from germline, CDR1 is MNHNY and CDR2 is SVGAGI (reference sequence). V dropped 7 bases and J dropped 3 bases, with 8 bases sitting between them. This CDR3 is built from 12 residues. CDR3 DNA: TGTGCCAGCAATCAGGGGACAGATACGCAGTATTTT. It yields the protein CASNQGTDTQYF.

The CDR3 spells CASSLRDLGTEAFF. The CDR3 DNA follows: TGCGCCAGCAGTCTCAGGGATTTGGGCACTGAAGCTTTCTTT. This chain connects TRBV4-1 to TRBJ1-1, with D perhaps TRBD1 (5 bases). CDR1 and CDR2 (germline): MGHRA, YSYEKL. Trimming took off 6 bases at V and 4 bases at J, with 15 bases between the two ends. This CDR3 is 14 amino acids long.

The V and J genes are TRBV5-1 and TRBJ2-3, with 13 bases that match TRBD2. J gave up 4 bases and V 3 bases, and 5 bases lay outside the gene matches. This CDR3 spans 16 amino acids. Germline lookup yields CDR1 SGHRS and CDR2 YFSETQ. The CDR3 protein is CASSSRTSGSADTQYF. CDR3 bases: TGCGCCAGCAGCTCCAGGACTAGCGGGAGCGCAGATACGCAGTATTTT.

The V call is TRBV11-2, the J call TRBJ2-5; D may be TRBD2 (5 bases). Germline values: CDR1 SGHAT, CDR2 FQNNGV. The germline V and J ends were trimmed by 0 bases and 5 bases, with 16 bases remaining between them. This CDR3 is built from 16 residues. Here the CDR3 DNA reads TGTGCCAGCAGCTTAGATGGTAAACATACGGGGGAGACCCAGTACTTC. Its translation: CASSLDGKHTGETQYF.

The chain carries TRBV7-2 and TRBJ2-7; D is perhaps TRBD1 or TRBD2 (5 bases each). This CDR3 contains 15 residues. CDR1 is SGHTA, CDR2 FQGNSA, per germline. V was trimmed by 4 bases and J by 2 bases, leaving 15 bases between them. The CDR3 spells CASSSPLGRAYEQYF. The CDR3 DNA reads TGTGCCAGCAGCTCCCCCCTGGGGCGGGCCTACGAGCAGTACTTC.

This chain joins TRBV4-3 and TRBJ2-3, with 9 bases aligning to TRBD2. CDR1 LGHNA and CDR2 YSLEER come from the germline V gene. The V and J ends lost 0 bases and 4 bases, in that order; junction bases with no gene match: 5. This CDR3 is 16 amino acids long. CDR3 in amino acids: CASSQDSGRRSDTQYF. In DNA form, the CDR3 reads TGCGCCAGCAGCCAAGATAGCGGGAGAAGGTCAGATACGCAGTATTTT.

V gene TRBV28 combines with J gene TRBJ2-1; 9 nucleotides match TRBD2. The CDR3 totals 15 residues. In germline, CDR1 is MDHEN, CDR2 SYDVKM. V gave up 2 bases and J gave up 9 bases; unmatched junction bases: 8. The CDR3 sequence: CASSLGRGGLGEQFF. The CDR3 DNA reads TGTGCCAGCAGTTTAGGGCGGGGGGGCCTTGGTGAGCAGTTCTTC.

V is TRBV11-3 and J is TRBJ2-7; TRBD1 matches 12 bases. This CDR3 region has 15 residues. V lost 4 bases to trimming and J lost 5 bases; unmatched junction nucleotides: 6. The germline gives CDR1 SGHNT, CDR2 YENEEA. The CDR3 protein is CASSSGTGGFNEQYF. CDR3 nucleotides: TGTGCCAGCAGCTCGGGGACAGGGGGCTTCAACGAGCAGTACTTC.

As for this clone: The same CDR3 can be traced to other DNA sequences in this sample. J is TRBJ1-5 and V is TRBV2; a possible D gene is TRBD1 (5 bases). The CDR3 totals 14 residues. Trimming took off 4 bases at V and 4 bases at J, with 11 bases between the two ends. Germline CDR1 is SNHLY and CDR2 is FYNNEI. The CDR3 DNA follows: TGTGCCAGCAGTGTAGGGGTTGGTAATCAGCCCCAGCATTTT. Protein sequence: CASSVGVGNQPQHF.

This chain joins TRBV5-4 and TRBJ1-4, with 8 bases matching TRBD1. J lost 8 bases, V lost 5 bases, and 14 bases had no gene match. Looked up from germline, CDR1 is SGHNT and CDR2 is YYREEE (reference sequence). This CDR3 has 16 amino acids. The CDR3 bases are TGTGCCAGCAGTTCATCCCTAACAGGGGGTGGAGAAAAACTGTTTTTT. Translation gives CASSSSLTGGGEKLFF.

The chain is built from TRBV27 and TRBJ2-3; TRBD2 is a possible D gene (5 bases). V was shortened by 8 bases and J by 6 bases, with 9 bases between the two germline ends. The CDR3 spans 11 residues. Looked up from germline, CDR1 is MNHEY and CDR2 is SMNVEV (reference sequence). The DNA of the CDR3 is TGTGCCAGCGGACGGAGGGATACGCAGTATTTT. It codes for CASGRRDTQYF.

J is TRBJ2-7 and V is TRBV28, with 9 bases identical to TRBD1. The CDR3 runs to 14 residues. V shed 7 bases and J 3 bases; nucleotides not matched to a gene: 7. From germline, CDR1 is MDHEN and CDR2 SYDVKM. CDR3 sequence (DNA): TGTGCCAGCATGGGGACAGGGATGGTCTACGAGCAGTACTTC. This translates into CASMGTGMVYEQYF.

The chain couples TRBV30 to TRBJ2-7; D gene uncertain. V lost 8 bases, J lost 0 bases, and 8 bases lay in between. The CDR3 runs 11 residues. Germline V lookup: CDR1 GTSNPN, CDR2 SVGIG (reference sequence). As DNA, the CDR3 is TGTGCCCTAAGGGCCTCCTACGAGCAGTACTTC. It yields the protein CALRASYEQYF.

This sequence joins TRBV19 and TRBJ1-5; TRBD1 might be the D (5 bases). The CDR3 is 16 residues long. Per the germline V gene, CDR1 is LNHDA and CDR2 is SQIVND (reference sequence). The V gene lost 0 bases and the J gene lost 2 bases, with 11 bases spanning the gap. CDR3 region: CASSIEGGTGNQPQHF. In nucleotides, the CDR3 is TGTGCCAGTAGTATAGAAGGCGGGACGGGCAATCAGCCCCAGCATTTT.

The sample holds one count of this clone. The chain combines TRBV29-1 with TRBJ1-2, with D unresolved. Germline lookup yields CDR1 SQVTM and CDR2 ANQGSEA. This CDR3 has 13 residues. Trimming shortened V by 3 bases and J by 5 bases, and 13 bases separated the two germline ends. The CDR3 DNA reads TGCAGCGTTGATGAAGAAGGCCTATATGGCTACACCTTC. As protein: CSVDEEGLYGYTF.

This sequence joins TRBV7-2 and TRBJ1-2; unclear D gene. The germline gives CDR1 SGHTA, CDR2 FQGNSA. The V end lost 2 bases, the J end lost 6 bases, and 13 bases lay between the germline ends. The CDR3 extends over 14 amino acids. The CDR3 nucleotides read TGTGCCAGCAGCTTATACGGAGGGAGGGATGGCTACACCTTC. Translated: CASSLYGGRDGYTF.

This clone appeared a single time. This sequence joins TRBV12-5 and TRBJ1-5; D is undetermined. CDR3 length: 16 amino acids. CDR1 LGHNT and CDR2 FRNRAP come from the germline V gene. V was cut by 4 bases and J by 4 bases, with 17 bases left in between. The CDR3 here is CASGSDTRIINQPQHF. The CDR3 DNA reads as TGTGCTAGTGGTTCAGACACTCGAATCATTAATCAGCCCCAGCATTTT. The variable domain in full, with the rest retrieved from reference TRBV12-5 and TRBJ1-5, is DARVTQTPRHKVTEMGQEVTMRCQPILGHNTVFWYRQTMMQGLELLAYFRNRAPLDDSGMPKDRFSAEMPDATLATLKIQPSEPRDSAVYFCASGSDTRIINQPQHFGDGTRLSIL.

The genes are TRBV7-2 and TRBJ2-7; TRBD2 matches 12 bases. This CDR3 has 18 amino acids. V dropped 1 base and J dropped 2; count of bases not matched to a gene: 9. From germline, CDR1 is SGHTA and CDR2 FQGNSA. CDR3 coding DNA: TGTGCCAGCAGCTTAGGGCCGGCTCTAGCGGGAGGGCCCTACGAGCAGTACTTC. It yields the protein CASSLGPALAGGPYEQYF.

The gene calls are TRBV14 and TRBJ1-2; 8 bases agree with TRBD1. J lost 2 bases, V lost 2 bases, and 7 bases had no gene match. Germline values: CDR1 SGHDN, CDR2 FVKESK. The CDR3 has 16 residues. The CDR3 here is CASSQRQGLGNYGYTF. The DNA of the CDR3 is TGTGCCAGCAGCCAACGACAGGGGCTGGGGAACTATGGCTACACCTTC.